The 4 T cell receptor beta chains in this list originate from one sample, sequenced in a study of shared clonotypes between healthy human individuals. The method was immunoSEQ multiplex PCR; TCRdb's version includes in-frame clones alone and lacks a portion of them. The table shows 2 million to 3 million clones, with more than 85% occurring only once. The sequenced sample consisted of naive CD4+ T cells from PBMCs. As for subset: CD45RA+ positively selected. All receptors derive from a man between 18 and 35 years old in good health. Some clones in this sample may be carry-over from other donors' samples.

The rearrangement uses TRBV4-2 and TRBJ2-3; no firm D call. The V gene lost 1 base and the J gene lost 2 bases, with 13 bases spanning the gap. The CDR3 length is 16 residues. From germline, CDR1 is LGHNA and CDR2 YNFKEQ. This CDR3 reads CASSQGLNRPTDTQYF. The CDR3 DNA reads as TGTGCCAGCAGCCAAGGACTTAACCGCCCCACAGATACGCAGTATTTT.

The rearrangement joins TRBV19 to TRBJ1-2; 7 bases are a match to TRBD1. J was trimmed by 6 bases and V by 10 bases; bases with no gene match: 17. Germline CDR1 is LNHDA and CDR2 is SQIVND (reference sequence). CDR3 length equals 15 residues. The CDR3 here is CATSGQMGQMDGYTF. The CDR3 DNA reads TGTGCCACCTCGGGACAGATGGGACAAATGGATGGCTACACCTTC.

The chain couples TRBV5-1 to TRBJ1-1; D is unresolved. Germline V gives CDR1 SGHRS, CDR2 YFSETQ. V lost 0 bases and J lost 3, with 6 bases in between. The CDR3 contains 13 residues. The CDR3 protein is CASSLDGYTEAFF. In nucleotides, the CDR3 is TGCGCCAGCAGCTTGGACGGCTACACTGAAGCTTTCTTT.

V is TRBV7-7 and J is TRBJ1-5; D ambiguous. CDR3 size: 13 residues. With 5 bases removed from V and 6 bases from J, the gap between germline ends came to 11 bases. Germline CDR1 reads SSHAT; CDR2 reads FNYEAQ (reference sequence). CDR3 DNA: TGTGCCAGCAGCACATTATGGTCTCAGCCCCAGCATTTT. This encodes CASSTLWSQPQHF.